The rows below give T cell receptor beta chains drawn from one sample of a study of identical twins. One entry per CDR3 protein, called by TCRdb with MiXCR from the 5' RACE reads. The data contain some 500,000 distinct CDR3 sequences, over 12% of them seen just once; the ten biggest clones take up roughly 0.56%. These data also featured in a second study, about yellow fever vaccine responses in identical twins.

Sample: CD4+ T cells sorted from blood. These receptors were collected from a woman aged 18 to 35 in good health. CDR3s include the opening cysteine and the closing phenylalanine or tryptophan. A D gene is named only where the DNA matches it firmly. Expanded clones are given a class, and other clones once, few, many or no size at all.

>-|TRBV21-1|few|TRBJ2-5
CASSKEDWETQYF
TGTGCCAGCAGCAAGGAGGATTGGGAGACCCAGTACTTC
>TRBD1|TRBV20-1|-|TRBJ1-4
CSADGDRGPQELFF
TGCAGTGCTGATGGGGACAGGGGGCCCCAAGAACTGTTTTTT
>-|TRBV7-6|once|TRBJ2-1
CASSLGVASTGEQFF
TGTGCCAGCAGCTTAGGGGTAGCTAGCACCGGTGAGCAGTTCTTC
>TRBD2|TRBV28|-|TRBJ2-1
CASSESTSGHNEQFF
TGTGCCAGTAGCGAGAGTACTAGCGGGCACAATGAGCAGTTCTTC
>-|TRBV12-3/TRBV12-4|many|TRBJ2-2
CASSLLQVLGTGELFF
TGTGCCAGCAGTTTATTACAGGTCCTAGGTACCGGGGAGCTGTTTTTT
>-|TRBV9|few|TRBJ2-3
CASSVAADWGPDTQYF
TGTGCCAGCAGCGTAGCCGCGGACTGGGGCCCCGATACGCAGTATTTT
>-|TRBV24-1|few|TRBJ2-1
CATSDAFEQFF
TGTGCCACCAGTGATGCATTCGAGCAGTTCTTC
>-|TRBV5-1|many|TRBJ2-7
CASSLDGASYEQYF
TGCGCCAGCAGCTTGGACGGAGCCTCCTACGAGCAGTACTTC
>-|TRBV3-1|-|TRBJ2-6
CASSPRETGANVLTF
TGTGCCAGCAGTCCCCGCGAGACTGGGGCCAACGTCCTGACTTTC
>-|TRBV4-3|-|TRBJ2-1
CASSQDWVNNEQFF
TGCGCCAGCAGCCAAGATTGGGTCAACAATGAGCAGTTCTTC
>TRBD1|TRBV10-3|few|TRBJ1-1
CAILGQAGTEAFF
TGTGCCATCCTGGGACAGGCGGGCACTGAAGCTTTCTTT
>-|TRBV19|-|TRBJ1-1
CASSIDWGRNTEAFF
TGTGCCAGTAGTATAGATTGGGGCCGGAACACTGAAGCTTTCTTT
>TRBD2|TRBV5-1|few|TRBJ2-7
CASSLDGGGEQYF
TGCGCCAGCAGCTTGGATGGGGGAGGGGAGCAGTACTTC
>TRBD2|TRBV12-3/TRBV12-4|few|TRBJ2-2
CASSREGLAGGNTGELFF
TGTGCCAGCAGCCGCGAGGGACTAGCGGGAGGTAACACCGGGGAGCTGTTTTTT
>-|TRBV12-3/TRBV12-4|few|TRBJ2-3
CASSLSGGPLDQTDTQYF
TGTGCCAGCAGTTTGTCTGGGGGTCCGTTGGACCAGACGGATACGCAGTATTTT